The clone carrying this TCR beta chain was seen a few times. No antigen is known for it. This CDR3 has 15 residues. After removal of 8 bases from V and 4 bases from J, the junction contained 10 bases not matched to a gene. The V gene's germline CDR1 is LGHNA and CDR2 YSLEER. The sample is drawn from a study of CD8+CD57+ T cells in acquired aplastic anemia. As for the study in general: Sorted cells (CD4+ and CD8+) yielded DNA amounts that averaged around 3.1 ug. Study-level points and caveats: It was found that more than 25 CD8+ CDR3 sequences were shared between patients and controls. The study found no significant CD8+ Simpson's diversity difference between patients and controls.

Patients chosen for sequencing had shown CD8+CD57+ cell expansion by flow cytometry. Each of the patients presented with severe acquired aplastic anemia. Both TCR beta VDJ combination and CDR3 sequence profiling were carried out. Genomic DNA was the template for this profiling. TCRdb fed the reads into MiXCR, producing one record per CDR3 protein. The table shows roughly 61,000 distinct CDR3 sequences, with roughly three fifths occurring only once. The rearrangement uses TRBV4-3 and TRBJ2-3; the match to TRBD2 covers 9 bases. The sequencing input was sorted CD4+, CD8+, or CD8+CD57+ T cells (not recorded which) from PBMCs. This clonotype was obtained from a human donor with aplastic anemia. The CDR3 region is CASSTLAGEPDTQYF. The CDR3 DNA is TGCGCCAGCTCAACCTTAGCGGGGGAACCAGATACGCAGTATTTT.